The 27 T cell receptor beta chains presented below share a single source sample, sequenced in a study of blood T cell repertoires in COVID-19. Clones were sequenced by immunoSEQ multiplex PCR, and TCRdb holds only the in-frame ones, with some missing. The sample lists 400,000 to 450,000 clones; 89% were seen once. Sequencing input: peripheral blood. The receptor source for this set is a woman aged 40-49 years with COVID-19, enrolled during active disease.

CDR3 residues: CASSLSGWRDEKLFF. CDR3 bases: TGTGCCAGCAGTTTATCGGGTTGGCGGGATGAAAAACTGTTTTTT. The chain employs TRBV27 and TRBJ1-4; D remains unclear. CDR1 and CDR2 from the germline V gene are MNHEY and SMNVEV (reference sequence). With 0 bases removed from V and 6 bases from J, the gap between germline ends came to 11 bases. CDR3 size: 15 residues.

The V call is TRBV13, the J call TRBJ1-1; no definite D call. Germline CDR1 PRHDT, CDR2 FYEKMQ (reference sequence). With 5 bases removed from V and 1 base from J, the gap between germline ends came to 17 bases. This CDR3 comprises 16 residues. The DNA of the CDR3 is TGTGCCAGCAGCCCTGGTCGGGGATTGGGGAACACTGAAGCTTTCTTT. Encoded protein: CASSPGRGLGNTEAFF.

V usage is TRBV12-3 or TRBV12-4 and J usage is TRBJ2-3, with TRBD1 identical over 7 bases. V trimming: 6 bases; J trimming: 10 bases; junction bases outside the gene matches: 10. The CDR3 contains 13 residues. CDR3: CASSINRGKPQYF. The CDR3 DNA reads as TGTGCCAGCAGCATTAACAGGGGTAAGCCGCAGTATTTT.

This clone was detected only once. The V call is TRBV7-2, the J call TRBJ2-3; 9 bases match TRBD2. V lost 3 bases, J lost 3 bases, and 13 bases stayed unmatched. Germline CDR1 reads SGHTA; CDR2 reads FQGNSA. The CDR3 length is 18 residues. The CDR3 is CASSLKFAGGGKTDTQYF. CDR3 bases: TGTGCCAGCAGCTTGAAGTTCGCGGGAGGGGGGAAAACAGATACGCAGTATTTT.

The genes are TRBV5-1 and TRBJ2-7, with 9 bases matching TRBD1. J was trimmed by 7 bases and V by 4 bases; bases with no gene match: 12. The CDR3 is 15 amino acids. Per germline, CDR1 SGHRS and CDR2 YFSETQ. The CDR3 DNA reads TGCGCCAGCAGCGGGGCCGGGACAGGGTTTTGGGAGCAGTACTTC. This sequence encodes CASSGAGTGFWEQYF.

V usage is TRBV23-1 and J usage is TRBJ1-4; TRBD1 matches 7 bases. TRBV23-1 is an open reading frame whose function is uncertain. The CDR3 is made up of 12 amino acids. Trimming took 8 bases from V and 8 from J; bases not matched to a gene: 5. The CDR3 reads CASDREVEKLFF. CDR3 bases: TGCGCCAGCGACAGGGAGGTAGAAAAACTGTTTTTT.

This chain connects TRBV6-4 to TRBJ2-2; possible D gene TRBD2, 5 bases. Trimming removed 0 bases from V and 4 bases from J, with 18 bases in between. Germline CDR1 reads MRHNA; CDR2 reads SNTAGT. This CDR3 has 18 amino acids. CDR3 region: CASSDSMGEGRGTGELFF. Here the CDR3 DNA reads TGTGCCAGCAGTGACTCGATGGGTGAGGGAAGAGGCACCGGGGAGCTGTTTTTT.

The CDR3 is CASSLAWDRGVLSYEQYF. The DNA for the CDR3 is TGCGCCAGCAGCTTGGCCTGGGACAGGGGTGTCCTATCCTACGAGCAGTACTTC. The rearrangement links TRBV5-1 to TRBJ2-7, with 10 bases lining up with TRBD1. The CDR3 contains 18 residues. Germline trimming cut 0 bases from V and 1 base from J; bases unmatched to any gene: 10. Germline values: CDR1 SGHRS, CDR2 YFSETQ.

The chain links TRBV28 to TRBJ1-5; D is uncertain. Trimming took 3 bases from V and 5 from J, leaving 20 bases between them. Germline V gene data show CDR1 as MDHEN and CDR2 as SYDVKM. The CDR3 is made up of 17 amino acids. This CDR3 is CASSLGSKGVAHQPQHF. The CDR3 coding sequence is TGTGCCAGCAGTTTGGGTAGTAAGGGAGTGGCCCATCAGCCCCAGCATTTT. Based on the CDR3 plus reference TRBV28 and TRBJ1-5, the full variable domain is DVKVTQSSRYLVKRTGEKVFLECVQDMDHENMFWYRQDPGLGLRLIYFSYDVKMKEKGDIPEGYSVSREKKERFSLILESASTNQTSMYLCASSLGSKGVAHQPQHFGDGTRLSIL.

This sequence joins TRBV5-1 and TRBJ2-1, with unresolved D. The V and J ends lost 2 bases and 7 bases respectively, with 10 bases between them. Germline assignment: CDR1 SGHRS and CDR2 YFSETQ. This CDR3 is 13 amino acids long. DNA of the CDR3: TGCGCCAGCAGCTTTACCAGCGCGAATGAGCAGTTCTTC. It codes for CASSFTSANEQFF.

This CDR3 is CASSWGGSYGYTF. The CDR3 nucleotides read TGTGCCAGCAGTTGGGGCGGATCCTATGGCTACACCTTC. The chain employs TRBV28 and TRBJ1-2, with D possibly being TRBD1 (5 bases). Germline V gives CDR1 MDHEN, CDR2 SYDVKM. The CDR3 sequence is 13 residues long. The ends were cut back, 4 bases at V and 4 bases at J, with 10 bases in the middle.

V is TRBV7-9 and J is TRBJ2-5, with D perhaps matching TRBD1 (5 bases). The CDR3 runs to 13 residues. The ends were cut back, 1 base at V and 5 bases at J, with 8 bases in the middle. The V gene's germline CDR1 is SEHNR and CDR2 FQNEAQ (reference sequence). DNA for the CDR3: TGTGCCAGCAGCTTAGAGGGGCCCGAGACCCAGTACTTC. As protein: CASSLEGPETQYF. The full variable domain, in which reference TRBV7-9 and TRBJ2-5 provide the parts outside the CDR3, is DTGVSQNPRHKITKRGQNVTFRCDPISEHNRLYWYRQTLGQGPEFLTYFQNEAQLEKSRLLSDRFSAERPKGSFSTLEIQRTEQGDSAMYLCASSLEGPETQYFGPGTRLLVL.

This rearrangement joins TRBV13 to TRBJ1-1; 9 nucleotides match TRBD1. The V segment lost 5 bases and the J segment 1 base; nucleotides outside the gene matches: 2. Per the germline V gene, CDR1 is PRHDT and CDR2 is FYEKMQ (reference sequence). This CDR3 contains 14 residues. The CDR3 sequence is CASSQGQGNTEAFF. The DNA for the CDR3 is TGTGCCAGCAGCCAGGGACAGGGGAACACTGAAGCTTTCTTT.

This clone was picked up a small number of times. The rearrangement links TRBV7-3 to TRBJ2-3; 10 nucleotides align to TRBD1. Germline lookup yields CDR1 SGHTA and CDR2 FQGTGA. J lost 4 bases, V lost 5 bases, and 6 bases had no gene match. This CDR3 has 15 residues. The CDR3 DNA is TGTGCCAGCAGCCTAGGGACAGGGGTATCAGATACGCAGTATTTT. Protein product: CASSLGTGVSDTQYF.

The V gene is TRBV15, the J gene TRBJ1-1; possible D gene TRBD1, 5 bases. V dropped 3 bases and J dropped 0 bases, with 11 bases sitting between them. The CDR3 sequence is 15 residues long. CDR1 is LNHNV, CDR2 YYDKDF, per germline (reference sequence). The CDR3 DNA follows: TGTGCCACCAGCAGGGCGACAGTGATGAACACTGAAGCTTTCTTT. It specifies CATSRATVMNTEAFF. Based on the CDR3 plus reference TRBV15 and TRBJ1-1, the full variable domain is DAMVIQNPRYQVTQFGKPVTLSCSQTLNHNVMYWYQQKSSQAPKLLFHYYDKDFNNEADTPDNFQSRRPNTSFCFLDIRSPGLGDTAMYLCATSRATVMNTEAFFGQGTRLTVV.

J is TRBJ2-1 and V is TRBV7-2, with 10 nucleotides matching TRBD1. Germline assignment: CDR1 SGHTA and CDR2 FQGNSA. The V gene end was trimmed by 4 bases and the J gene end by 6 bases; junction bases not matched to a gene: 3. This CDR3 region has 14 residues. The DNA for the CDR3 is TGTGCCAGCAGCTCCGGACAGGGGGGCAATGAGCAGTTCTTC. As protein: CASSSGQGGNEQFF.

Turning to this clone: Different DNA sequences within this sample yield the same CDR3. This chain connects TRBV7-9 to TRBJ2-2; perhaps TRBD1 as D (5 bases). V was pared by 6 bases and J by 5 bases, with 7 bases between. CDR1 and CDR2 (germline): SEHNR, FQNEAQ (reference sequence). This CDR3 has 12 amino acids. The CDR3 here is CASSRTTGELFF. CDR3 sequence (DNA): TGTGCCAGCAGTCGGACAACCGGGGAGCTGTTTTTT. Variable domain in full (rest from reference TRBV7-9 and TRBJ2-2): DTGVSQNPRHKITKRGQNVTFRCDPISEHNRLYWYRQTLGQGPEFLTYFQNEAQLEKSRLLSDRFSAERPKGSFSTLEIQRTEQGDSAMYLCASSRTTGELFFGEGSRLTVL.

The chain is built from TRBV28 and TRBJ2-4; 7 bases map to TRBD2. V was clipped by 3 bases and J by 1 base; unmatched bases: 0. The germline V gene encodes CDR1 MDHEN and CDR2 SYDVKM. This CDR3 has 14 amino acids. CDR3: CASSLGGAKNIQYF. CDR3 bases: TGTGCCAGCAGTTTGGGAGGGGCCAAAAACATTCAGTACTTC.

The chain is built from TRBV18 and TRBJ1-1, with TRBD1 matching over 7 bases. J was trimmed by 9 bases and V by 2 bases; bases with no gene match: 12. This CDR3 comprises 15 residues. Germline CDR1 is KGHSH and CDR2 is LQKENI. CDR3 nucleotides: TGTGCCAGCTCACCAAGCTCTTCCCGGGACAGCCAAGCTTTCTTT. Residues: CASSPSSSRDSQAFF.

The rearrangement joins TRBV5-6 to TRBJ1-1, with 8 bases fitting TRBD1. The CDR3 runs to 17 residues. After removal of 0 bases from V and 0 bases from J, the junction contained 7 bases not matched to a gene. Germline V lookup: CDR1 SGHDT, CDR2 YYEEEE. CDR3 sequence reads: CASSLGQGADLNTEAFF. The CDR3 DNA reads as TGTGCCAGCAGCTTGGGCCAGGGGGCGGATTTGAACACTGAAGCTTTCTTT.

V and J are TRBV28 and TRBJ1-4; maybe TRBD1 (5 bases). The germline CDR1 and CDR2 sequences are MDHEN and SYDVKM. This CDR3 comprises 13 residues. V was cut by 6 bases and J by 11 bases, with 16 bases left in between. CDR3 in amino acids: CASREYRLGKLFF. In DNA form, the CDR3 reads TGTGCCAGCAGGGAATACAGGCTCGGGAAACTGTTTTTT. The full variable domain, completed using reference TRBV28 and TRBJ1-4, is DVKVTQSSRYLVKRTGEKVFLECVQDMDHENMFWYRQDPGLGLRLIYFSYDVKMKEKGDIPEGYSVSREKKERFSLILESASTNQTSMYLCASREYRLGKLFFGSGTQLSVL.

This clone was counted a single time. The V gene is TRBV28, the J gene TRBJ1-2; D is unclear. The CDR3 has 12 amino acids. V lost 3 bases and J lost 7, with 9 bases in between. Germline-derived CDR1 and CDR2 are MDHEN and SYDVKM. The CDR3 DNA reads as TGTGCCAGCAGTTTGCCCCGGGGTGGCTACACCTTC. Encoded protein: CASSLPRGGYTF.

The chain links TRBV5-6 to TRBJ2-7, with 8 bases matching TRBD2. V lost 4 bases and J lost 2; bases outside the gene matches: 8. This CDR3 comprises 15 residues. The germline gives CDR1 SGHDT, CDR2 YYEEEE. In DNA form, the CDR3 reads TGTGCCAGCAGCCGCCGCGGGGGGTGGCCCTACGAGCAGTACTTC. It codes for CASSRRGGWPYEQYF.

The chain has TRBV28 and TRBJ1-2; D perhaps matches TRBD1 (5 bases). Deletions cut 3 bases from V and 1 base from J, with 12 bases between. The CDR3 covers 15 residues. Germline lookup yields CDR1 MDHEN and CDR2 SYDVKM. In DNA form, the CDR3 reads TGTGCCAGCAGTTTCAGGGTTAAAGGTAACTATGGCTACACCTTC. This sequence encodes CASSFRVKGNYGYTF.

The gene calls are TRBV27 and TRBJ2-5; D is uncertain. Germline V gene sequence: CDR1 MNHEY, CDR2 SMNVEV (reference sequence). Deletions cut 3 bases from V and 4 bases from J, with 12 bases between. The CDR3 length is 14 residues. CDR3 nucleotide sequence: TGTGCCAGCAGTTTCAGTGTCTTATCAGAGACCCAGTACTTC. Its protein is CASSFSVLSETQYF.

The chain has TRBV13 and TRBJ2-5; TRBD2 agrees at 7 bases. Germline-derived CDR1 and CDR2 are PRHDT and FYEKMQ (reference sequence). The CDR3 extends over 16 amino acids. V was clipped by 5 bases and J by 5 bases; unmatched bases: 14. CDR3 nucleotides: TGTGCCAGCAGCACATTTGGGCCGGGACTAATGGAGACCCAGTACTTC. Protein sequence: CASSTFGPGLMETQYF.

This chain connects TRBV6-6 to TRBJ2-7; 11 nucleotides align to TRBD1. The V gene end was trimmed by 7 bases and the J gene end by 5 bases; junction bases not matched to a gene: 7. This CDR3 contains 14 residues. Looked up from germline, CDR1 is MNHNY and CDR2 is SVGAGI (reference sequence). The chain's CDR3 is CASTRTGGSDEQYF. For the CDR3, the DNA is TGTGCCAGCACCCGGACAGGGGGCAGCGACGAGCAGTACTTC.